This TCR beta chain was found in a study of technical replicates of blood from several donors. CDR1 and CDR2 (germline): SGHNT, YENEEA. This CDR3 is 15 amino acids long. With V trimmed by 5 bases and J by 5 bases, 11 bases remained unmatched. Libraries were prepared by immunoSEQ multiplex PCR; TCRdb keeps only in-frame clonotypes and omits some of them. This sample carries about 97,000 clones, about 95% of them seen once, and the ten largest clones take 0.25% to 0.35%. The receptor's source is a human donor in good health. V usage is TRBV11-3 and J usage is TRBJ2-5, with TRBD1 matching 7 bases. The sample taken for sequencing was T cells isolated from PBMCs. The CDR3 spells CASSDSQGFLETQYF. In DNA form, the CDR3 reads TGTGCCAGCAGCGACTCACAGGGGTTCTTGGAGACCCAGTACTTC. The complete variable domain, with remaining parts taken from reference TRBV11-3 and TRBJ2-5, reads EAGVVQSPRYKIIEKKQPVAFWCNPISGHNTLYWYLQNLGQGPELLIRYENEEAVDDSQLPKDRFSAERLKGVDSTLKIQPAELGDSAVYLCASSDSQGFLETQYFGPGTRLLVL.